These T cell receptor beta chains were read from a single sample in a study of blood T cells in healthy people across ages. TCRdb independently ran MiXCR on the 5' RACE reads; one entry per CDR3 protein. The data show hundreds of thousands of distinct CDR3 sequences, around a fifth seen once. Sample: blood. These receptors came from a man in his sixties or seventies in good health. Each CDR3 is given with its conserved first and last residue. A D gene is named only where the DNA matches it firmly.

D gene | V gene | CDR3 protein
TRBD1 | TRBV18 | CASSPTGGSSEQYF
TRBD1 | TRBV10-3 | CATKTGSTDTQYF
- | TRBV2 | CASIYGAKNEKLFF
TRBD2 | TRBV28 | CASRLATGSGELFF
TRBD2 | TRBV10-3 | CAISEGLAGTGQFF
TRBD2 | TRBV20-1 | CSATHTSGSSYEQYF
- | TRBV20-1 | CSAPVGLTTGELFF
- | TRBV11-1 | CASSSGPFSNTEAFF
- | TRBV6-2/TRBV6-3 | CTSSYNSAPYEQYF
- | TRBV5-6 | CASSLRHNTDTQYF
- | TRBV12-3/TRBV12-4 | CAGSRPLQGLRNTIYF